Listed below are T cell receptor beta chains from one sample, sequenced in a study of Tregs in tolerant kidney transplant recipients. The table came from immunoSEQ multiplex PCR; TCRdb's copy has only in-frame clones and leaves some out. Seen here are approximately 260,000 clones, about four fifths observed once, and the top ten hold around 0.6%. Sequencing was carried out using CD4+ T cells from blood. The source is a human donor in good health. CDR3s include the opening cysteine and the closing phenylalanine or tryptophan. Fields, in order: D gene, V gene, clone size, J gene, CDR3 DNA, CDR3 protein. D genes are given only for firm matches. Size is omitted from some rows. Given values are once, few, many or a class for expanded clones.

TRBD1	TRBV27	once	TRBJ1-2	TGTGCCAGCAGTGTACCGGGACAGGGGAACTATGGCTACACCTTC	CASSVPGQGNYGYTF
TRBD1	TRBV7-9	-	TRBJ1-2	TGTGCCAGCAGCTCGGACAGGGGGTGGAATGGCTACACCTTC	CASSSDRGWNGYTF
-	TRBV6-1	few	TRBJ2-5	TGTGCCAGCAGCTCCTACATGGAGACCCAGTACTTC	CASSSYMETQYF
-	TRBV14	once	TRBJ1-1	TGTGCCAGCAGCCAGCTCCAAAGGAACACTGAAGCTTTCTTT	CASSQLQRNTEAFF
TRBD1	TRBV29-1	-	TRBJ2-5	TGCAGCGTAGCGGGACAGGGGTCCGGAGAGACCCAGTACTTC	CSVAGQGSGETQYF
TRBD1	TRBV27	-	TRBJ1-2	TGTGCCAGCAGTTTCACATTTCGACAGGGACTTAACTATGGCTACACCTTC	CASSFTFRQGLNYGYTF
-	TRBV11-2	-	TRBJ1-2	TGTGCCAGCAGCCTGACAGGTACCTCTAACTATGGCTACACCTTC	CASSLTGTSNYGYTF
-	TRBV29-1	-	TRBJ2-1	TGCAGCGTTCGACGCGATGAGCAGTTCTTC	CSVRRDEQFF
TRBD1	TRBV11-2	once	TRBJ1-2	TGTGCCAGCAGCTTAGGAGGGGGCGACTATGGCTACACCTTC	CASSLGGGDYGYTF
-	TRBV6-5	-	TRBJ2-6	TGTGCCACCGTCTCTGGGGCCAACGTCCTGACTTTC	CATVSGANVLTF
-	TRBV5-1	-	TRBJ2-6	TGCGCCAGCAGCTTAGGACACACCTCTGGGGCCAACGTCCTGACTTTC	CASSLGHTSGANVLTF
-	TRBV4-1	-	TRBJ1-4	TGCGCCAGCAGCCAAGCCCCCTCCTATAATGAAAAACTGTTTTTT	CASSQAPSYNEKLFF
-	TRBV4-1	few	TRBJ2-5	TGCGCCAGCAGCCAATTGCAGGGAGAGACCCAGTACTTC	CASSQLQGETQYF
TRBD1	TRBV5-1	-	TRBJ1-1	TGCGCCAGCAGCTTGGATACAGGGGGGCTAGCTTTCTTT	CASSLDTGGLAFF